The T cell receptor (beta chain) under discussion was sequenced for a study of T-cell memory formation after mild COVID-19. Study-wide results and limits: SARS-CoV-2 specificity was not confirmed for second-wave clones peaking on day 37.

Regarding this clonotype: What it recognizes is unknown.

Germline V CDR1 and CDR2: SGHTA, FQGTGA. There are 14 residues in the CDR3. With 5 bases clipped from V and 7 bases from J, the junction kept 8 bases outside the gene matches. UMIs and sample barcodes were carried by the TCR alpha and TCR beta cDNA libraries that 5'RACE produced using constant-segment primers. TCRdb re-called the 5' RACE reads with MiXCR, one entry per CDR3 protein. The sample has 470,000 or so distinct CDR3 sequences, around 18% seen once. The sequence derives from an adult woman who had mild COVID-19 (a few samples of this study predate the infection). Cell type and time point are not known. Sequenced input: PBMCs or a T cell subset sorted from them (not recorded which). This sequence joins TRBV7-3 and TRBJ1-1; 9 positions match TRBD1. The CDR3 nucleotides read TGTGCCAGCAGCCTGGACAGGGGTGTGGGTGAAGCTTTCTTT. It encodes CASSLDRGVGEAFF.